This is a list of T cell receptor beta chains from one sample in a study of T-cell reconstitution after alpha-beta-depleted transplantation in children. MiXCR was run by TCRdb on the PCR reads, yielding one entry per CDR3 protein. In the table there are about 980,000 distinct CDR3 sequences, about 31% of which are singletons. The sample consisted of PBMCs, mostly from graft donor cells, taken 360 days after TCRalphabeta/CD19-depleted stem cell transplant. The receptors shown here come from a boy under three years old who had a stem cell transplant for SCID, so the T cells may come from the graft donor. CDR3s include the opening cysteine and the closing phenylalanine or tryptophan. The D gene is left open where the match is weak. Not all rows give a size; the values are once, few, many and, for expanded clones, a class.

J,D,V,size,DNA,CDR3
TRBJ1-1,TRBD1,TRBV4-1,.,TGCGCCAGCAGCCAAGATCCAACGTGGGACAGGGGGCGCCGGAACACTGAAGCTTTCTTT,CASSQDPTWDRGRRNTEAFF
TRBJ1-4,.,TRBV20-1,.,TGCAGTGCTAGAGGGGGCGGGGAGTCAACTAATGAAAAACTGTTTTTT,CSARGGGESTNEKLFF
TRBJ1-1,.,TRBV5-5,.,TGTGCCAGCAGCTTGTTGACGGGGGACACTGAAGCTTTCTTT,CASSLLTGDTEAFF
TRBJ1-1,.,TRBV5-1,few,TGCGCCAGCAGCTTGGGGAGCGCTATGAACACTGAAGCTTTCTTT,CASSLGSAMNTEAFF
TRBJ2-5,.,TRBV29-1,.,TGCAGCGTTGAAGAAGGGAAAGAGACCCAGTACTTC,CSVEEGKETQYF
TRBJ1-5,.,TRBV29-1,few,TGCAGCGTTGTCTGGGGCAATCAGCCCCAGCATTTT,CSVVWGNQPQHF
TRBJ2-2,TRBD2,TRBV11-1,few,TGTGCCAGCATCACGGGACTAGCGGGCGCTAGGAGGACCGGGGAGCTGTTTTTT,CASITGLAGARRTGELFF
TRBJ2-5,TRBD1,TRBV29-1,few,TGCAGCGTGAACAGGGGTCCAGAGACCCAGTACTTC,CSVNRGPETQYF
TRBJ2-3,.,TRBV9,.,TGTGCCAGCAGCGTGGGCCCCTTCCCGACAGATACGCAGTATTTT,CASSVGPFPTDTQYF
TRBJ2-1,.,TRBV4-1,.,TGCGCCAGCAGCCATATAGGACAGAACAAATACAATGAGCAGTTCTTC,CASSHIGQNKYNEQFF
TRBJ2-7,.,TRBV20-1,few,TGCAGTGCTAGGGCCCAACCCGGGACGGGCCCTCGCGAGCAGTACTTC,CSARAQPGTGPREQYF
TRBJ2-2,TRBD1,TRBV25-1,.,TGTGCCAGCAGTCTGGGGACAGGGGTAGCCGGGGAGCTGTTTTTT,CASSLGTGVAGELFF
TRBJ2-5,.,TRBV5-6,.,TGTGCCAGCAGCTCGCCGGGTCCACAAGAGACCCAGTACTTC,CASSSPGPQETQYF
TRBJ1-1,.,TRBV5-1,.,TGCGCCAGCAGGGTGGCCTATAAAAGCCGGAACACTGAAGCTTTCTTT,CASRVAYKSRNTEAFF
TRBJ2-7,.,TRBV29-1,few,TGCAGCGTTGAAAAGGGGAACGAGCAGTACTTC,CSVEKGNEQYF
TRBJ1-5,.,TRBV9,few,TGTGCCAGCAGCGTAGGTTGGCAGGGTGGCCAGCCCCAGCATTTT,CASSVGWQGGQPQHF
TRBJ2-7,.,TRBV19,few,TGTGCCAACCCTCCCCGGGACAACTCCTACGAGCAGTACTTC,CANPPRDNSYEQYF
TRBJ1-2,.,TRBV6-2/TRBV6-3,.,TGTGCCAGCACCCAAAGACCGTATGGCTACACCTTC,CASTQRPYGYTF
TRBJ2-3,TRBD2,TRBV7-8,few,TGTGCCAGCAGCTCCCTAGCGGGGGGCGTCACAGATACGCAGTATTTT,CASSSLAGGVTDTQYF